The source of this T cell receptor beta chain is a study of blood T cell repertoires in COVID-19 (dated by TCRdb to between 2020 and 2021). In terms of the full investigation: The collaborator samples originated in the United States, Italy and Spain and spanned the acute and convalescent phases of COVID-19. The material from the prospective study consisted of cDNA or gDNA derived from T cells, B-cell-depleted T cells, or PBMCs. Subjects who had been exposed to COVID-19, were actively infected with it, or had recovered from it provided the deeply sampled blood TCRbeta repertoires that made up the dataset. The repertoires were made available in a free public database intended to serve as a resource for research on the immune response to SARS-CoV-2. The samples were drawn from the first 160 participants of the ongoing ImmuneRACE study and from more than 1,000 subjects provided by 6 global collaborators. Nearly every sample came with metadata listing a de-identified subject ID, COVID-19 status, age in years and sex. HLA class I and class II types, where available, came from metadata supplied by the sample provider rather than from assay-based typing.

V lost 2 bases and J lost 2 bases, and the count of bases not matched to a germline gene is 3. The germline V gene yields MDHEN for CDR1 and SYDVKM for CDR2. The CDR3 holds 16 amino acids from the cysteine to the phenylalanine. The CDR3 DNA has 48 bases and is translated from base 1. In the case of this clone: No antigen is known for it. No base quality values were provided; no much bigger clone lies one nucleotide off.

Study-wide findings and limitations: The amount of clinical and demographic metadata varied by source and participant and was provided uncurated.

Collaborating institutions collected whole blood in K2EDTA tubes following their own protocols. For TCRbeta analysis, collaborators shipped samples as frozen whole blood, isolated PBMCs, or DNA extracted from either of those sample types. TCRbeta CDR3 regions were amplified from genomic DNA using the immunoSEQ Assay, a bias-controlled multiplex PCR. The authors' analysis ran thus. Nucleated cell counts per sample were estimated from amplification of reference gene primers within the assay. To quantify the absolute abundance of each unique TCRbeta CDR3 rearrangement, sequence reads were collapsed and filtered. For each sample, productive Simpson clonality was calculated as the square root of Simpson's diversity index over productive rearrangements. TCRdb's version of the immuneACCESS table is confined to in-frame rearrangements and falls short of the full clone set. An unresolved V gene accounts for under half of the shortfall where checked; the remainder is of unknown origin. V and J calls and clone size follow that table, whereas D and trimming were derived from the DNA. For this sample the table gives 150,000 or so clones, of which 80% to 90% were detected only once. Together, the top ten hold approximately 4% of the sample.

The specimen sequenced was peripheral blood. This TCR was sampled from a woman in her seventies with acute or convalescent COVID-19. The chain was built from TRBV28 and TRBJ2-1, with 10 bases aligning to TRBD1. The bases are TGTGCCAGCAGTTTACCGGGACAGGGGCCCTACAATGAGCAGTTCTTC. Translated, it reads CASSLPGQGPYNEQFF.